This TCR beta chain is drawn from a study of cytomegalovirus exposure and HLA in healthy donors. V lost 3 bases to trimming and J lost 10 bases, with 10 bases between them. The CDR3 is 11 residues long. The germline V gene encodes CDR1 DFQATT and CDR2 SNEGSKA (reference sequence). Notes on the study in general: The study listed 150 to 200 cytomegalovirus-associated TCR beta chains. By HLA locus, TCR association rates varied in a later analysis, with DRB1 showing the most and HLA-C the fewest.

Researchers ran the PCR with 60 Vbeta and 13 Jbeta primers. Method: immunoSEQ multiplex PCR; TCRdb's copy keeps in-frame clones and lacks some. Of approximately 100,000 clones listed, about four fifths were seen once; the top ten hold approximately 11%. Comments on this clone: As yet, its antigen is unknown.

The sequenced material came from PBMCs. The chain is built from TRBV20-1 and TRBJ2-4; maybe TRBD1 (5 bases). This clonotype originated in a man aged 18 to 30 in good health and CMV-seropositive. CDR3 DNA: TGCAGTGCTAGTAAGGGGATGATTCAGTACTTC. Amino acid sequence: CSASKGMIQYF.